This T cell receptor (beta chain) emerged from a study of shared clonotypes between healthy human individuals. The CDR3 is 15 residues long. Germline values: CDR1 SGHTA, CDR2 FQGNSA. The germline V and J ends were trimmed by 1 base and 3 bases, with 13 bases remaining between them. The table came from immunoSEQ multiplex PCR; TCRdb's copy has only in-frame clones and leaves some out. The sample consists of 1 million to 1.2 million clones, roughly 80% of them appearing once. The clonotype comes from a man between 18 and 29 years old in good health. Some clones in this sample may be carry-over from other donors' samples. The chain uses TRBV7-2 and TRBJ2-7, with a possible D match to TRBD2 (5 bases). Sequencing input: memory CD4+ T cells from PBMCs. Subset meaning: CD45RA-negative fraction. The CDR3 DNA is TGTGCCAGCAGCTTAGTAGATATGAGCGGCTACGAGCAGTACTTC. Translating gives CASSLVDMSGYEQYF. Full variable domain (missing parts from reference TRBV7-2 and TRBJ2-7): GAGVSQSPSNKVTEKGKDVELRCDPISGHTALYWYRQSLGQGLEFLIYFQGNSAPDKSGLPSDRFSAERTGGSVSTLTIQRTQQEDSAVYLCASSLVDMSGYEQYFGPGTRLTVT.